This T cell receptor beta chain was found in a study of identical twins. Study outcomes and limitations: Out-of-frame beta sequences exhibited a weaker degree of excess twin sharing. Rather than following the same donors, the conclusions depended on cross-sectional statistical analysis. It was possible that invariant MAIT and iNKT cells partly confounded the zero-insertion analyses.

Notes on this clonotype: Its specificity is unknown.

CDR1 is LNHDA and CDR2 is SQIVND in the germline V gene (reference sequence). V lost 8 bases and J lost 1, with 11 bases in between. The CDR3 contains 14 residues. Unique molecular identifiers were in the cDNA, with template-switch universal primer binding. TCRdb re-derived calls from the 5' RACE reads in MiXCR, one entry per CDR3 protein. The table records 1.5 million to 2 million distinct CDR3 sequences, 32% of them present only once. The TCR originated in a newborn girl in good health. The sequenced sample was cord blood. The V gene is TRBV19, the J gene TRBJ2-2; D may be TRBD1 (6 bases). The CDR3 nucleotides are TGTGCCAGTTGCTCGGGACAGAACACCGGGGAGCTGTTTTTT. This translates into CASCSGQNTGELFF.